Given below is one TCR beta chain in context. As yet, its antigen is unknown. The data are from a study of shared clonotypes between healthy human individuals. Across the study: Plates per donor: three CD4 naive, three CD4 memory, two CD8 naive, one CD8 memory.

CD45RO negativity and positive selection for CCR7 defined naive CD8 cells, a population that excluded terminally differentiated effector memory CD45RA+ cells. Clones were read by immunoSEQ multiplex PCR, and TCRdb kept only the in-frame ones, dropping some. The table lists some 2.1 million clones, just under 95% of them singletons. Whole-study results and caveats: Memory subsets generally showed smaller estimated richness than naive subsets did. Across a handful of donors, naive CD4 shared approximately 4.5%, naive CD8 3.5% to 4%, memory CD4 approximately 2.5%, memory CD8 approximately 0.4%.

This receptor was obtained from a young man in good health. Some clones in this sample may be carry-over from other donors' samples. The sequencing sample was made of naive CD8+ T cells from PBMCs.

CDR3 region: CASSLHPRLTYEQYF. The DNA of the CDR3 is TGTGCCAGCAGTTTACATCCGCGGCTGACCTACGAGCAGTACTTC. This chain connects TRBV27 to TRBJ2-7; no definite D call. Germline V CDR1 and CDR2: MNHEY, SMNVEV (reference sequence). With 2 bases removed from V and 2 bases from J, the gap between germline ends came to 13 bases. This CDR3 is 15 amino acids long.